One sample yielded the 13 T cell receptor beta chains listed below, sequenced in a study of blood T cells in healthy people across ages. The authors ran a second PCR of about 6 to 11 cycles using a sample-barcoded 5' primer and a J-beta primer mix. TCRdb ran MiXCR on the 5' RACE reads and lists one entry per CDR3 protein. The table has about 780,000 distinct CDR3 sequences, about 46% seen once. Sequencing was performed on blood. The receptors originated from an elderly man in good health.

With regard to this clonotype: Germline is not matched at one junction end, which may reflect a read error. The chain is built from TRBV9 and TRBJ2-1, with TRBD1 as a possible D gene (6 bases). Germline V gene sequence: CDR1 SGDLS, CDR2 YYNGEE. This CDR3 spans 13 amino acids. The CDR3 sequence is CATSMAGVNEQFF. DNA of the CDR3: TGTGCCACCAGCATGGCAGGGGTTAATGAGCAGTTCTTC. Full variable domain (outside the CDR3, taken from reference TRBV9 and TRBJ2-1): DSGVTQTPKHLITATGQRVTLRCSPRSGDLSVYWYQQSLDQGLQFLIQYYNGEERAKGNILERFSAQQFPDLHSELNLSSLELGDSALYFCATSMAGVNEQFFGPGTRLTVL.

This chain joins TRBV24-1 and TRBJ2-7; TRBD1 is a possible D gene (6 bases). Germline V gene lookup returns CDR1 KGHDR and CDR2 SFDVKD. Trimming left V 7 bases short and J 0 bases short, with 12 bases between. The length of the CDR3 is 14 residues. Here the CDR3 DNA reads TGTGCCACCAGCGGCAGGGACAACTCCTACGAGCAGTACTTC. Translating it yields CATSGRDNSYEQYF.

The gene calls are TRBV20-1 and TRBJ2-7; D is ambiguous. Trimming shortened V by 6 bases and J by 0 bases, and 12 bases separated the two germline ends. The CDR3 totals 13 residues. Germline V gene data show CDR1 as DFQATT and CDR2 as SNEGSKA (reference sequence). CDR3 in DNA: TGCAGTGCCCCTGGAGAGGACTCCTACGAGCAGTACTTC. It is translated as CSAPGEDSYEQYF.

This chain links TRBV27 with TRBJ2-3, with 9 bases that match TRBD1. Losses at the gene ends were 1 base for V and 5 bases for J; bases not matched to a gene: 7. Germline values: CDR1 MNHEY, CDR2 SMNVEV (reference sequence). The CDR3 has 16 residues. The CDR3 loop is CASSLYIGTGLDTQYF. DNA for the CDR3: TGTGCCAGCAGTTTATACATTGGGACAGGGTTAGATACGCAGTATTTT.

This clonotype turned up a few times. V is TRBV9 and J is TRBJ2-4; no clear D. The end of the DNA fits TRBJ2-5 better, so the J call may be wrong. CDR3 length: 13 amino acids. The germline V gene has CDR1 SGDLS and CDR2 YYNGEE. CDR3 amino acids: CASSVEGGRTQYF. DNA of the CDR3: TGTGCCAGCAGCGTAGAGGGTGGAAGGACCCAGTACTTC.

This clonotype was counted a few times. The chain links TRBV10-1 to TRBJ2-3, with 13 bases that match TRBD2. The CDR3 has 16 residues. The V and J ends lost 9 bases and 2 bases, in that order; junction bases with no gene match: 8. Germline V gene data show CDR1 as WNHNN and CDR2 as SYGVQD (reference sequence). The CDR3, as DNA: TGCGCCAGGACCGGACTAGCGGGAGTCCCCACAGATACGCAGTATTTT. This codes for CARTGLAGVPTDTQYF.

This clonotype was seen repeatedly, ten times or more. The V gene is TRBV5-1, the J gene TRBJ2-1, with 8 bases that match TRBD2. The ends lost 0 bases at V and 2 bases at J; junction bases unmatched: 1. This CDR3 is 15 amino acids long. Germline V lookup: CDR1 SGHRS, CDR2 YFSETQ. CDR3 amino acids: CASSLGSGAYNEQFF. The DNA for the CDR3 is TGCGCCAGCAGCTTGGGTAGCGGGGCCTACAATGAGCAGTTCTTC.

The J gene is TRBJ2-2, the V gene TRBV4-3, with a tentative D call TRBD2 (5 bases). Per germline, CDR1 LGHNA and CDR2 YSLEER. V was trimmed by 8 bases and J by 7 bases, leaving 11 bases between them. This CDR3 spans 12 amino acids. CDR3 in DNA: TGCGCCAGCGCGGACGGACTCGGGGAGCTGTTTTTT. It codes for CASADGLGELFF.

The rearrangement uses TRBV5-1 and TRBJ2-1; no reliable D call. V was cut by 2 bases and J by 8 bases, with 20 bases left in between. Germline-derived CDR1 and CDR2 are SGHRS and YFSETQ. The CDR3 runs to 16 residues. CDR3 DNA sequence: TGCGCCAGCAGCTTCGGTCGTAACTCATGGGATGATGAGCAGTTCTTC. Translating it yields CASSFGRNSWDDEQFF.

The rearrangement uses TRBV27 and TRBJ1-2; D gene ambiguous. There are 11 residues in the CDR3. V was trimmed by 10 bases and J by 4 bases, leaving 10 bases between them. Germline V CDR1 and CDR2: MNHEY, SMNVEV (reference sequence). The CDR3 DNA follows: TGTGCCACAGGAGCCCCCTATGGCTACACCTTC. It translates to CATGAPYGYTF.

The V call is TRBV6-2 or TRBV6-3, the J call TRBJ2-5; 7 bases agree with TRBD2. The germline V gene encodes CDR1 MNHEY and CDR2 SVGEGT. The CDR3 runs to 14 residues. V dropped 9 bases and J dropped 4; count of bases not matched to a gene: 11. The CDR3 sequence: CASGGLAGAETQYF. The CDR3 DNA reads as TGTGCCAGTGGGGGGTTGGCGGGAGCAGAGACCCAGTACTTC.

In this sample, this clonotype turned up a few times. The rearrangement links TRBV4-2 to TRBJ2-5; either TRBD1 or TRBD2 may supply D (5 bases each). The J call is doubtful: the DNA matches TRBJ2-7 better. The CDR3 sequence is 13 residues long. Germline V lookup: CDR1 LGHNA, CDR2 YNFKEQ. CDR3 protein: CASSHSGRPEQYF. The CDR3 bases are TGTGCCAGCAGCCATTCGGGACGGCCCGAGCAGTACTTC.

The chain couples TRBV14 to TRBJ2-1, with 10 bases identical to TRBD2. The CDR3 sequence is 17 residues long. CDR1 SGHDN and CDR2 FVKESK come from the germline V gene. J lost 7 bases, V lost 0 bases, and 9 bases had no gene match. The DNA for the CDR3 is TGTGCCAGCAGCCAAGAATCGTTTAGCGGGAGGATAAATGAGCAGTTCTTC. Its translation: CASSQESFSGRINEQFF.